A single sample is the source of the 30 T cell receptor beta chains below, sequenced in a study of shared clonotypes between healthy human individuals. Here immunoSEQ multiplex PCR was the method, and the copy in TCRdb shows in-frame clones only, minus some. The table records about 2.2 million clones, around 93% of them present only once. As defined, naive CD8 cells were CD45RO-negative and positively selected for CCR7, with terminally differentiated effector memory CD45RA+ cells excluded. The specimen sequenced was naive CD8+ T cells from PBMCs. Every receptor here comes from a man aged 18 to 30 in good health. Some clones in this sample may be carry-over from other donors' samples.

The chain employs TRBV7-9 and TRBJ2-2; possibly TRBD2 for D (7 bases). V dropped 8 bases and J dropped 4 bases, with 29 bases sitting between them. The CDR3 totals 19 residues. CDR1 and CDR2 (germline): SEHNR, FQNEAQ (reference sequence). CDR3 nucleotide sequence: TGTGCCAGCCAGGGCAGGGGTACGTTCAGAGCGGGAAGCACCGGGGAGCTGTTTTTT. This gives the protein CASQGRGTFRAGSTGELFF. Full variable domain (remainder filled in from reference TRBV7-9 and TRBJ2-2): DTGVSQNPRHKITKRGQNVTFRCDPISEHNRLYWYRQTLGQGPEFLTYFQNEAQLEKSRLLSDRFSAERPKGSFSTLEIQRTEQGDSAMYLCASQGRGTFRAGSTGELFFGEGSRLTVL.

The chain has TRBV7-8 and TRBJ2-7; tentative D call: TRBD1 (6 bases). V lost 5 bases, J lost 5 bases, and 13 bases lay in between. The CDR3 has 13 amino acids. The V gene's germline CDR1 is SGHVS and CDR2 FQNEAQ. The CDR3 loop is CASSPPDSNEQYF. The CDR3 nucleotides read TGTGCCAGCAGCCCACCGGACAGCAACGAGCAGTACTTC. Combining the CDR3 with reference TRBV7-8 and TRBJ2-7 gives the whole variable domain GAGVSQSPRYKVAKRGQDVALRCDPISGHVSLFWYQQALGQGPEFLTYFQNEAQLDKSGLPSDRFFAERPEGSVSTLKIQRTQQEDSAVYLCASSPPDSNEQYFGPGTRLTVT.

This clone came up once. This chain connects TRBV10-3 to TRBJ2-7; D is possibly TRBD1 (5 bases). Germline CDR1 reads ENHRY; CDR2 reads SYGVKD. Trimming removed 2 bases at V and 2 bases at J, with 16 bases between. This CDR3 region has 16 residues. The CDR3 region has the DNA TGTGCCATCAGTGAGCGGACCGGCAGGGAAGCCTACGAGCAGTACTTC. Translating gives CAISERTGREAYEQYF.

The V call is TRBV29-1, the J call TRBJ2-3; D may be TRBD2 (5 bases). V was shortened by 3 bases and J by 4 bases, with 17 bases between the two germline ends. CDR1 and CDR2 (germline): SQVTM, ANQGSEA. The CDR3 sequence is 15 residues long. The chain's CDR3 is CSVDLDLPRSDTQYF. CDR3 coding DNA: TGCAGCGTTGACCTGGACTTACCCCGTTCAGATACGCAGTATTTT.

This clone showed up just once. Distinct nucleotide sequences in the sample also encode this CDR3. This chain links TRBV11-2 with TRBJ2-5; no clear D. Per the germline V gene, CDR1 is SGHAT and CDR2 is FQNNGV. The CDR3 extends over 11 amino acids. V was pared by 3 bases and J by 4 bases, with 3 bases between. CDR3 region: CASSFLETQYF. The CDR3 coding sequence is TGTGCCAGCAGCTTTTTAGAGACCCAGTACTTC.

The chain employs TRBV14 and TRBJ1-4, with D uncertain. The V end was cut by 0 bases, the J end by 9 bases, with 8 bases between. The CDR3 consists of 13 residues. Germline CDR1 SGHDN, CDR2 FVKESK. CDR3 amino acids: CASSQDLSQKLFF. CDR3 sequence (DNA): TGTGCCAGCAGCCAAGATCTCAGCCAAAAACTGTTTTTT.

The V call is TRBV28, the J call TRBJ2-7; no definite D call. The CDR3 extends over 16 amino acids. CDR1 and CDR2 from the germline V gene are MDHEN and SYDVKM. V shed 5 bases and J shed 3 bases, with 20 bases lying between them. The CDR3 loop is CASSPPRAENIYEQYF. In DNA, the CDR3 is TGTGCCAGCAGTCCCCCCCGGGCAGAAAATATCTACGAGCAGTACTTC.

The J gene is TRBJ2-5, the V gene TRBV5-4, with TRBD1 as a possible D gene (5 bases). CDR3 size: 15 residues. V lost 0 bases and J 11 bases, leaving 20 bases between the germline ends. The germline V gene encodes CDR1 SGHNT and CDR2 YYREEE (reference sequence). The CDR3 coding sequence is TGTGCCAGCAGCTTGGATCTCCAGGGATCATCGGAGCAGTACTTC. Amino acid sequence: CASSLDLQGSSEQYF.

The gene calls are TRBV27 and TRBJ2-6; 7 bases line up with TRBD1. CDR3 length equals 16 residues. J lost 4 bases, V lost 5 bases, and 8 bases had no gene match. Germline CDR1 reads MNHEY; CDR2 reads SMNVEV (reference sequence). CDR3 region: CASSLTGARGANVLTF. CDR3 nucleotides: TGTGCCAGCAGTCTTACAGGGGCCCGAGGGGCCAACGTCCTGACTTTC. The whole variable domain, remainder taken from reference TRBV27 and TRBJ2-6, is EAQVTQNPRYLITVTGKKLTVTCSQNMNHEYMSWYRQDPGLGLRQIYYSMNVEVTDKGDVPEGYKVSRKEKRNFPLILESPSPNQTSLYFCASSLTGARGANVLTFGAGSRLTVL.

The chain joins TRBV5-6 to TRBJ2-1; 7 bases fit TRBD2. This CDR3 is 14 amino acids long. Per the germline V gene, CDR1 is SGHDT and CDR2 is YYEEEE. Germline trimming cut 4 bases from V and 9 bases from J; bases unmatched to any gene: 10. DNA of the CDR3: TGTGCCAGCAGCCCCGGACTAGAGGCCGCTGAGCAGTTCTTC. Residues: CASSPGLEAAEQFF.

The chain employs TRBV19 and TRBJ2-7; D might be TRBD2 (6 bases). This CDR3 is built from 13 residues. Germline CDR1 is LNHDA and CDR2 is SQIVND (reference sequence). Trimming removed 10 bases from V and 4 bases from J, with 17 bases in between. Written as DNA, the CDR3 is TGTGCCACCGCGTCGGGCGGGAAGTACGAGCAGTACTTC. Translating gives CATASGGKYEQYF.

The gene calls are TRBV6-6 and TRBJ2-7; D is uncertain. V was clipped by 3 bases and J by 4 bases, with 4 bases between them. CDR1 and CDR2 from the germline V gene are MNHNY and SVGAGI (reference sequence). The length of the CDR3 is 11 residues. CDR3 bases: TGTGCCAGCAGTTATCGGTACGAGCAGTACTTC. It encodes CASSYRYEQYF.

CDR3: CASSSVGTGDEQYF. The CDR3, as DNA: TGTGCCAGCAGCTCCGTTGGGACAGGAGACGAGCAGTACTTC. The gene calls are TRBV7-3 and TRBJ2-7; 8 bases match TRBD1. CDR3 size: 14 residues. Germline CDR1 SGHTA, CDR2 FQGTGA. J gave up 5 bases and V 4 bases, and 7 bases lay outside the gene matches.

The rearrangement links TRBV6-5 to TRBJ1-2, with 7 bases fitting TRBD1. Germline values: CDR1 MNHEY, CDR2 SVGAGI. J lost 0 bases, V lost 0 bases, and 4 bases had no gene match. The length of the CDR3 is 16 residues. DNA for the CDR3: TGTGCCAGCAGTTACTCTCCGACAGGGACTAACTATGGCTACACCTTC. Protein: CASSYSPTGTNYGYTF.

This clone has a count of ten or more. The V call is TRBV7-9, the J call TRBJ2-7, with D perhaps matching TRBD1 (6 bases). The CDR3 has 13 amino acids. V lost 5 bases and J lost 3, with 11 bases in between. Per the germline V gene, CDR1 is SEHNR and CDR2 is FQNEAQ (reference sequence). DNA of the CDR3: TGTGCCAGCAGCCCGGACAGTAACTACGAGCAGTACTTC. Translation: CASSPDSNYEQYF. The variable domain in full, with the rest retrieved from reference TRBV7-9 and TRBJ2-7, is DTGVSQNPRHKITKRGQNVTFRCDPISEHNRLYWYRQTLGQGPEFLTYFQNEAQLEKSRLLSDRFSAERPKGSFSTLEIQRTEQGDSAMYLCASSPDSNYEQYFGPGTRLTVT.

The V call is TRBV6-4, the J call TRBJ2-2; D gene ambiguous. CDR3 length equals 12 residues. Germline-derived CDR1 and CDR2 are MRHNA and SNTAGT. Between the trimmed V and J ends, which lost 7 bases and 4 bases, there was a span of 7 bases. CDR3 in amino acids: CASTIPTGELFF. CDR3 coding DNA: TGTGCCAGCACTATCCCCACCGGGGAGCTGTTTTTT.

This chain uses TRBV4-1 with TRBJ2-1; maybe TRBD2 (6 bases). With 4 bases removed from V and 6 bases from J, the gap between germline ends came to 22 bases. Germline loops: CDR1 MGHRA, CDR2 YSYEKL. This CDR3 comprises 17 residues. In DNA, the CDR3 is TGCGCCAGCAGCCCCGGTTATGAGCGGGCGCTTGGCAATGAGCAGTTCTTC. Translating it yields CASSPGYERALGNEQFF.

The V call is TRBV7-9, the J call TRBJ2-7; perhaps D is TRBD1 or TRBD2 (5 bases each). The ends were cut back, 8 bases at V and 4 bases at J, with 18 bases in the middle. The germline CDR1 and CDR2 sequences are SEHNR and FQNEAQ (reference sequence). The CDR3 contains 14 residues. Here the CDR3 DNA reads TGTGCCAGCCTCCGGGACGGACATGGTTACGAGCAGTACTTC. This translates into CASLRDGHGYEQYF.

This chain uses TRBV27 with TRBJ2-1; D is undetermined. V lost 5 bases, J lost 5 bases, and 16 bases lay in between. Germline CDR1 reads MNHEY; CDR2 reads SMNVEV (reference sequence). CDR3 size: 15 residues. This CDR3 reads CASSHGVFGNNEQFF. In DNA, the CDR3 is TGTGCCAGCAGTCACGGCGTTTTTGGGAACAATGAGCAGTTCTTC.

This rearrangement joins TRBV6-5 to TRBJ1-2; D is possibly TRBD1 (5 bases). The V gene lost 8 bases and the J gene lost 7 bases, with 11 bases spanning the gap. The CDR3 length is 11 residues. Looked up from germline, CDR1 is MNHEY and CDR2 is SVGAGI. The chain's CDR3 is CASGGLGGYTF. The CDR3 DNA sequence: TGTGCCAGCGGGGGACTGGGTGGCTACACCTTC.

The gene calls are TRBV5-1 and TRBJ2-1, with 12 bases identical to TRBD2. CDR3 length: 14 residues. Germline V lookup: CDR1 SGHRS, CDR2 YFSETQ. V lost 7 bases to trimming and J lost 8 bases; unmatched junction nucleotides: 7. The CDR3 sequence: CASGASGRGYEQFF. The CDR3 DNA sequence: TGCGCCAGCGGTGCTAGCGGGAGGGGGTATGAGCAGTTCTTC.

The V and J genes are TRBV7-9 and TRBJ1-1, with 8 bases lining up with TRBD1. The V gene end was trimmed by 5 bases and the J gene end by 4 bases; junction bases not matched to a gene: 12. The CDR3 extends over 16 amino acids. Germline V CDR1 and CDR2: SEHNR, FQNEAQ (reference sequence). CDR3 DNA: TGTGCCAGCAGCACAAGGACAGGGCGAAATGTCACTGAAGCTTTCTTT. As protein: CASSTRTGRNVTEAFF.

This chain links TRBV7-2 with TRBJ2-5; a weak D match, TRBD2 (6 bases). The V end lost 1 base, the J end lost 5 bases, and 17 bases lay between the germline ends. Germline V gene data show CDR1 as SGHTA and CDR2 as FQGNSA. The CDR3 is made up of 16 amino acids. CDR3 protein: CASSLDLLRGLETQYF. The CDR3 DNA sequence: TGTGCCAGCAGCTTAGACCTTCTCCGGGGGTTGGAGACCCAGTACTTC.

Remarks on this clone: Germline and junction disagree at one end, which may indicate a read error. The chain is built from TRBV19 and TRBJ1-2; TRBD1 matches at 8 bases. Germline CDR1 is LNHDA and CDR2 is SQIVND (reference sequence). CDR3 length: 13 amino acids. Here the CDR3 reads CASSMYTYSGQGF. The DNA for the CDR3 is TGTGCCAGTAGTATGTACACCTACTCCGGACAGGGCTTC.

This chain links TRBV28 with TRBJ1-1; 9 bases are shared with TRBD1. Germline V CDR1 and CDR2: MDHEN, SYDVKM. J was trimmed by 3 bases and V by 9 bases; bases with no gene match: 14. The CDR3 covers 16 residues. The CDR3 loop is CARPKRDRVGYTEAFF. Written as DNA, the CDR3 is TGTGCCAGACCCAAGCGGGACAGGGTCGGTTACACTGAAGCTTTCTTT.

The CDR3 loop reads CASSLRGYNEQFF. The CDR3 region has the DNA TGTGCCAGCAGCTTACGAGGCTACAATGAGCAGTTCTTC. V is TRBV7-2 and J is TRBJ2-1; D is uncertain. Germline assignment: CDR1 SGHTA and CDR2 FQGNSA. Between the trimmed V and J ends, which lost 2 bases and 3 bases, there was a span of 5 bases. CDR3 length: 13 residues.

The genes are TRBV7-9 and TRBJ2-7; 9 nucleotides match TRBD2. V was pared by 5 bases and J by 6 bases, with 11 bases of the junction left unmatched. The CDR3 has 15 residues. Germline V gene sequence: CDR1 SEHNR, CDR2 FQNEAQ (reference sequence). The CDR3 spells CASSVLAGPSREQYF. In DNA form, the CDR3 reads TGTGCCAGCAGCGTCCTAGCGGGGCCGTCTCGCGAGCAGTACTTC.

The CDR3 loop reads CASSGDSTYEQYF. CDR3 DNA sequence: TGTGCCAGCTCCGGGGACAGCACCTACGAGCAGTACTTC. V usage is TRBV27 and J usage is TRBJ2-7; 7 bases fit TRBD1. Germline CDR1 reads MNHEY; CDR2 reads SMNVEV (reference sequence). J was trimmed by 2 bases and V by 8 bases; bases with no gene match: 6. This CDR3 contains 13 residues.

This rearrangement joins TRBV5-1 to TRBJ2-7, with 10 bases aligning to TRBD2. The CDR3 is made up of 17 amino acids. With 2 bases clipped from V and 5 bases from J, the junction kept 13 bases outside the gene matches. Germline V lookup: CDR1 SGHRS, CDR2 YFSETQ. The CDR3 DNA reads as TGCGCCAGCAGCTTCTATCCAGCGGGAGGGCCGGGCAACGAGCAGTACTTC. Translated: CASSFYPAGGPGNEQYF.

A few counts support this clone. The chain couples TRBV10-2 to TRBJ1-5; D not resolved. V was clipped by 2 bases and J by 9 bases, with 8 bases between them. This CDR3 is 12 amino acids long. Germline V gene data show CDR1 as WSHSY and CDR2 as SAAADI. The CDR3 here is CASSESTPPQHF. DNA for the CDR3: TGCGCCAGCAGTGAGAGTACTCCGCCCCAGCATTTT.